The entry below gives a single T cell receptor (beta chain) sequence along with its context. What it binds is not known. This sample stems from a study of beta chain features in type 1 diabetes. Study-level results: Researchers report that Type 1 diabetes patients had moderately but significantly shorter TCRB CDR3s across all four CD4+ subsets.

The CDR3 covers 12 residues. CDR1 is LNHNV, CDR2 YYDKDF, per germline (reference sequence). Trimming shortened V by 0 bases and J by 8 bases, and 6 bases separated the two germline ends. The study reverse transcribed the entire isolated RNA, so it sequenced expressed TCRB transcripts. Profiling relied on immunoSEQ multiplex PCR, and the TCRdb table lists in-frame clones only, not all of them. In the table there are around 180,000 clones, roughly an eighth of which are singletons. Cells sorted by CD45RO/CCR7/CD25/CD127/CD95/CD27 comprised CD4+ naive, central memory, regulatory and stem cell-like memory cells.

Sequenced sample: central memory CD4+ T cells from blood. The chain has TRBV15 and TRBJ2-3; possible D gene TRBD1, 5 bases. This receptor was taken from a woman aged 18-30 years in good health. CDR3 nucleotides: TGTGCCACCAGCAGAGATCAGGGTACGCAGTATTTT. Its translation is CATSRDQGTQYF.